The rows below give T cell receptor beta chains drawn from one sample of a study of T cell repertoires in cytomegalovirus infection. Via MiXCR, TCRdb re-called the reads, giving one row per CDR3 protein. Of hundreds of thousands of distinct CDR3 sequences in the sample, 35% to 40% were seen once. Material: PBMCs. These receptors were taken from a human donor in good health (CMV status not recorded). Some clones in this sample may be carry-over from other donors' samples. CDR3s include the opening cysteine and the closing phenylalanine or tryptophan. The D gene is left open where the match is weak. Some rows have no size entry. The others give once, few or many, or a class for an expanded clone.

TGTGCCAGCAGTACAGAGGGGGGTGGCTACACCTTC | CASSTEGGGYTF | - | TRBJ1-2 | TRBV7-9 | -
TGTGCCAGCAGCCCCGAGGTATACAATGAGCAGTTCTTC | CASSPEVYNEQFF | - | TRBJ2-1 | TRBV7-8 | -
TGTGCCAGTAGTAGGCAGGGGCTGTACACTGAAGCTTTCTTT | CASSRQGLYTEAFF | few | TRBJ1-1 | TRBV19 | -
TGTGCCAGCAGCCCCTCTTTCCAGTTAACTAGCACAGATACGCAGTATTTT | CASSPSFQLTSTDTQYF | few | TRBJ2-3 | TRBV28 | -
TGTGCCAGCAGGGAGAACGACAGGGGAGGTTATGGCTACACCTTC | CASRENDRGGYGYTF | - | TRBJ1-2 | TRBV6-1 | TRBD1
TGTGCCAGTAAACAGGTCAATCAGCCCCAGCATTTT | CASKQVNQPQHF | few | TRBJ1-5 | TRBV19 | -
TGTGCCAGCAGTTGGCATCGCTCCTACGAGCAGTACTTC | CASSWHRSYEQYF | few | TRBJ2-7 | TRBV28 | -
TGTGCCAGCAGCTTAGAAGGTCGTGGCGGGAGATTGGGGTATGAGCAGTTCTTC | CASSLEGRGGRLGYEQFF | - | TRBJ2-1 | TRBV7-2 | TRBD2
TGTGCCACGCCCGGCACGGTGACCTATGGCTACACCTTC | CATPGTVTYGYTF | few | TRBJ1-2 | TRBV27 | -
TGTGCCAGCAGTTTATATGCAGGGGGCAATTCACCCCTCCACTTT | CASSLYAGGNSPLHF | - | TRBJ1-6 | TRBV12-3/TRBV12-4 | TRBD1
TGTGCCAGCAGCACAGGACTAGCGGCTATGTCAGATACGCAGTATTTT | CASSTGLAAMSDTQYF | - | TRBJ2-3 | TRBV7-2 | TRBD2
TGTGCCAGCAGTCTCCAGGGAGACCTCTCACCCCTCCACTTT | CASSLQGDLSPLHF | many | TRBJ1-6 | TRBV12-3/TRBV12-4 | -
TGTGCCACTTCCTTTTTTAATACGCAGTATTTT | CATSFFNTQYF | few | TRBJ2-3 | TRBV24-1 | -
TGCGCCAGCAGCCCCTCCCCGGGACAGAACTACAATGAGCAGTTCTTC | CASSPSPGQNYNEQFF | - | TRBJ2-1 | TRBV5-1 | TRBD1
TGTGCCAGCAGTTACTCCGCGGGACAGGGGGCGCGAAGCACTGAAGCTTTCTTT | CASSYSAGQGARSTEAFF | few | TRBJ1-1 | TRBV6-6 | TRBD1
TGTGCCAGCAGCTTCCCCGGGACAGGGGGTCACGGGGAGCTGTTTTTT | CASSFPGTGGHGELFF | few | TRBJ2-2 | TRBV7-9 | TRBD1
TGTGCCAGCAGCCTTAACTTCCCGCAGGGAGCTGGGGCCAACGTCCTGACTTTC | CASSLNFPQGAGANVLTF | - | TRBJ2-6 | TRBV7-3 | -
TGTGCCAGCAGCCGCACGGACAGCTTCTACGAGCAGTACTTC | CASSRTDSFYEQYF | - | TRBJ2-7 | TRBV7-9 | -
TGTGCCAGCAGTGCCACGACTAGCGGGACCTACGAGCAGTACTTC | CASSATTSGTYEQYF | few | TRBJ2-7 | TRBV6-1 | TRBD2
TGTGCCAGCAGCCGAGAACGAAGGGATACGCAGTATTTT | CASSRERRDTQYF | few | TRBJ2-3 | TRBV7-2 | -
TGTGCCAGCGGATCAGACAATCAGCCCCAGCATTTT | CASGSDNQPQHF | - | TRBJ1-5 | TRBV9 | -
TGTGCCAGCAGCTCCACAGGGTCAGCTGAAGCTTTCTTT | CASSSTGSAEAFF | many | TRBJ1-1 | TRBV7-9 | -
TGTGCCAGCAGTCCAGGTTCCTTCTCTGGGGCCAACGTCCTGACTTTC | CASSPGSFSGANVLTF | few | TRBJ2-6 | TRBV28 | -
TGTGCCAGCAGTTCCGGACTCAAGAGGGAAGCTTTCTTT | CASSSGLKREAFF | - | TRBJ1-1 | TRBV28 | -
TGTGCCAGCAGTTACTCTAAATGGGCGGGTTTCACTGAAGCTTTCTTT | CASSYSKWAGFTEAFF | - | TRBJ1-1 | TRBV6-5 | -
TGTGCCAGCAGTGAGTGGGGGCCTGCTGGAAACACCATATATTTT | CASSEWGPAGNTIYF | - | TRBJ1-3 | TRBV2 | -
TGTGCGCTCCTCCAGGGCCCTGAAGCTTTCTTT | CALLQGPEAFF | few | TRBJ1-1 | TRBV28 | -
TGTGCCAGCAGTGAACGCCTGACTAGCGGGAGGCAAAATGAGCAGTTCTTC | CASSERLTSGRQNEQFF | - | TRBJ2-1 | TRBV25-1 | TRBD2
TGCAGTGCTAGAAACCCGGGACAGGGGGAGAGGGGCAATCAGCCCCAGCATTTT | CSARNPGQGERGNQPQHF | few | TRBJ1-5 | TRBV20-1 | TRBD1
TGTGCCAGCAGTTACTCAATGAGCCCCCAGGGCTACACCTTC | CASSYSMSPQGYTF | - | TRBJ1-2 | TRBV6-5 | -
TGTGCCTGGAGTTCGGGGGGCGGCACCGGGGAGCTGTTTTTT | CAWSSGGGTGELFF | few | TRBJ2-2 | TRBV30 | -
TGTGCCAGCAGCTCTCCACGAGGGAGGGAGTACGAGCAGTACTTC | CASSSPRGREYEQYF | - | TRBJ2-7 | TRBV14 | TRBD2
TGTGCCATCCTAGATAAGGGGGTTCCGTTCTTC | CAILDKGVPFF | - | TRBJ2-1 | TRBV14 | -
TGTGCCAGCATGGGTCTCAACTATGGCTACACCTTC | CASMGLNYGYTF | - | TRBJ1-2 | TRBV2 | -
TGTGCCAGCAGTCCCCGGGACAGGGTATTGAGGACTGAAGCTTTCTTT | CASSPRDRVLRTEAFF | - | TRBJ1-1 | TRBV28 | TRBD1
TGTGCCACCAGTGACCACGGAGGAGATACGCAGTATTTT | CATSDHGGDTQYF | few | TRBJ2-3 | TRBV24-1 | -
TGTGCCAGCAGTGCCGACAGGGGGGATGGCTACACCTTC | CASSADRGDGYTF | once | TRBJ1-2 | TRBV6-8 | TRBD1
TGTGCCAGCAGCCTACAGGGTTCGGGGCAGCCCCAGCATTTT | CASSLQGSGQPQHF | many | TRBJ1-5 | TRBV7-2 | -
TGTGCCAGCAGGAGGACGTTGAGCACAGATACGCAGTATTTT | CASRRTLSTDTQYF | many | TRBJ2-3 | TRBV6-1 | -
TGTGCCAGCAGCTTAGAAGGGGGCCGGGACGGCGATCAGCCCCAGCATTTT | CASSLEGGRDGDQPQHF | - | TRBJ1-5 | TRBV13 | TRBD1
TGTGCCAGCAGTTTAGGCAGGGTCGCTTACGAGCAGTACTTC | CASSLGRVAYEQYF | - | TRBJ2-7 | TRBV28 | -
TGTGCCAGCAGTCGGGTGTTGGGACAATCGAACACTGAAGCTTTCTTT | CASSRVLGQSNTEAFF | - | TRBJ1-1 | TRBV6-1 | -
TGCAGTGCTAGTTTGGTCCTAGCGGGGAGCACAGATACGCAGTATTTT | CSASLVLAGSTDTQYF | - | TRBJ2-3 | TRBV20-1 | TRBD2
TGCGCCAGCAGCCAAGCGGCCAGAATATTGGGCGCCGGGGAGCTGTTTTTT | CASSQAARILGAGELFF | - | TRBJ2-2 | TRBV4-1 | -
TGTGCCAGCAGTTACACCTCCCCGGGACAGGGTTCATCCCCCGTCGACAATGAGCAGTTCTTC | CASSYTSPGQGSSPVDNEQFF | - | TRBJ2-1 | TRBV6-5 | TRBD1
TGTGCCAGCAGTGAAAGACAGGGTGAAGCTTTCTTT | CASSERQGEAFF | - | TRBJ1-1 | TRBV12-3/TRBV12-4 | TRBD1
TGCGCCAGCACCCAAGACGGGGCGAGTATCGAAAAACTGTTTTTT | CASTQDGASIEKLFF | few | TRBJ1-4 | TRBV5-1 | -
TGTGCCAGCAGTGCCGGGACCGCGATTGGGGCATACACCTTC | CASSAGTAIGAYTF | few | TRBJ1-2 | TRBV28 | -
TGTGCCCGCAGTCTAGGGACAGGGGCCTACGAGCAGTACTTC | CARSLGTGAYEQYF | once | TRBJ2-7 | TRBV6-6 | TRBD1
TGCGCCAGCAGCCCCCATACGAACATAGTTCAGTACTTC | CASSPHTNIVQYF | few | TRBJ2-4 | TRBV4-1 | -